The present T cell receptor (beta chain) was sequenced within a study of tumor-infiltrating lymphocytes in primary liver carcinoma. Study conclusions and caveats: Tumor region pairs overlapped more than did tumor-adjacent and tumor-blood pairs.

The CDR3 has 16 residues. Germline V CDR1 and CDR2: SGHNT, YENEEA. Trimming cost V 5 bases and J 5 bases; bases outside gene matches: 10. This clonotype was recorded at least ten times. Antigen: not known. Starting material of about 480 ng total RNA yielded TCR beta cDNA via a constant-region primer. Modified slightly, ARM-PCR produced TCR beta libraries over three nested multiplex PCR rounds. For around 9 cycles apiece, the opening two PCR rounds ran with TRBV1-TRBV30 forward primers and a C-beta reverse primer. TCRdb fed the multiplex PCR reads into MiXCR, producing one record per CDR3 protein. This table holds approximately 53,000 distinct CDR3 sequences, about 77% found once. Between about 18 and 33 mg of unsorted bulk tissue served as the source from which RNA and DNA were co-extracted. Patients' primary liver carcinoma was surgically resected. At sampling, these chronic HBV carriers had received no treatment.

The chain is built from TRBV11-3 and TRBJ2-1; 9 nucleotides match TRBD2. Sample: liver tumor tissue from sampling region 5. The subset was: tumor region T5, tumor centre. The TCR was taken from a man aged 35 to 55 with primary liver carcinoma and hepatitis B virus infection. The CDR3: CASSLDSGSGHNEQFF. The CDR3 nucleotides are TGTGCCAGCAGCCTCGATAGCGGGAGCGGGCACAATGAGCAGTTCTTC.